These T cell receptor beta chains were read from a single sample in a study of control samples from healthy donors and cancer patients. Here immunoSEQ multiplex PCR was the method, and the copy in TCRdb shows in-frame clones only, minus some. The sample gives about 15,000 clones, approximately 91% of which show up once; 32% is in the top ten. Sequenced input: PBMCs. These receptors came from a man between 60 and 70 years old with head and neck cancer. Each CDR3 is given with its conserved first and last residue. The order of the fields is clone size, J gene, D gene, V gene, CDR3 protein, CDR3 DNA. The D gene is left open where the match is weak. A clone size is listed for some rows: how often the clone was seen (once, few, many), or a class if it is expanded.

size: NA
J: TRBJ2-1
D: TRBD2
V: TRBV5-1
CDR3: CASSLTLSGGAGSNEQFF
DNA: TGCGCCAGCAGCCTTACCCTCAGCGGGGGGGCCGGGTCCAATGAGCAGTTCTTC

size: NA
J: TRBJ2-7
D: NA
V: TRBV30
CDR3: CAWSVLEGTEKRSYEQYF
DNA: TGTGCCTGGAGTGTACTCGAGGGTACAGAGAAGCGGTCCTACGAGCAGTACTTC

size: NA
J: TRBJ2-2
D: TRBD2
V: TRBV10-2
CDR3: CASSVTSGANTGELFF
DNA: TGCGCCAGCAGTGTGACTAGCGGGGCTAACACCGGGGAGCTGTTTTTT

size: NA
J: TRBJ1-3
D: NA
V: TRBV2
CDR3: CASSLSVGNTIYF
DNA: TGTGCCAGCAGTCTATCCGTTGGAAACACCATATATTTT

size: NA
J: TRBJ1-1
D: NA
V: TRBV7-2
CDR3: CASSAGRLNTEAFF
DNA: TGTGCCAGCAGCGCGGGACGGTTGAACACTGAAGCTTTCTTT

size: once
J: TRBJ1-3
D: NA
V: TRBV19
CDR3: CASSMEQGRNTIYF
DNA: TGTGCCAGTAGTATGGAGCAGGGACGAAACACCATATATTTT

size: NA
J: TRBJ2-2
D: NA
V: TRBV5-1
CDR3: CASSLSGQTGGELFF
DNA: TGCGCCAGCAGCTTGTCAGGACAGACAGGCGGGGAGCTGTTTTTT

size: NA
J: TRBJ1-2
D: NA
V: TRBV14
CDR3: CASSQDFVGGYTF
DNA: TGTGCCAGCAGCCAAGATTTTGTTGGGGGCTACACCTTC

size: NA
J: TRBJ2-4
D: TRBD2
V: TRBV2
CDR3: CASSGMRGGGDIQYF
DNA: TGTGCCAGCAGTGGTATGCGGGGGGGCGGAGACATTCAGTACTTC

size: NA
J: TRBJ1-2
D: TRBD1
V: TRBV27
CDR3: CASSFFQGGGYTF
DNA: TGTGCCAGCAGTTTCTTCCAGGGGGGAGGCTACACCTTC

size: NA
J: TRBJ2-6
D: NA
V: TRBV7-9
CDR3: CASSPSGANVLTF
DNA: TGTGCCAGCAGCCCCTCCGGGGCCAACGTCCTGACTTTC

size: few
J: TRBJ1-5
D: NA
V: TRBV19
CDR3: CASSILPRRESSSSPQHF
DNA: TGTGCCAGTAGTATACTCCCTCGTAGGGAATCTAGTTCGTCGCCCCAGCATTTT

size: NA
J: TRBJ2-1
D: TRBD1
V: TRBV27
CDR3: CASRTGLSSYNEQFF
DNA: TGTGCCAGCAGGACAGGGTTGAGCTCCTACAATGAGCAGTTCTTC

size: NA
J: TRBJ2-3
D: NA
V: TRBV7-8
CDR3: CASSFGGLTDTQYF
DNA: TGTGCCAGCAGCTTTGGCGGGTTAACAGATACGCAGTATTTT

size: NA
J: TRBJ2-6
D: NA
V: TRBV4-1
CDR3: CASSQDRTGGANVLTF
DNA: TGCGCCAGCAGCCAAGATAGGACGGGTGGGGCCAACGTCCTGACTTTC

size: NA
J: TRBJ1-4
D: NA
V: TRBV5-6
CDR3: CASSLRSGRANEKLFF
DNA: TGTGCCAGCAGCTTGAGATCCGGAAGGGCTAATGAAAAACTGTTTTTT

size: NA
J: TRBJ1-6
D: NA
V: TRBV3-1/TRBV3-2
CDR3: CASSQEWWSPLHF
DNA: TGTGCCAGCAGCCAAGAGTGGTGGTCACCCCTCCACTTT

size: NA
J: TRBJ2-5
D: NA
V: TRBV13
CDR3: CASSFSGEETQYF
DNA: TGTGCCAGCAGCTTTAGCGGAGAAGAGACCCAGTACTTC

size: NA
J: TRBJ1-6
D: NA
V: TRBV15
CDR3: CATSRDRAYNSPLHF
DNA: TGTGCCACCAGCAGAGATCGGGCTTATAATTCACCCCTCCACTTT

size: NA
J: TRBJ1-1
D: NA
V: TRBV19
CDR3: CASSYRNTEAFF
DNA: TGTGCCAGTAGTTACCGGAACACTGAAGCTTTCTTT

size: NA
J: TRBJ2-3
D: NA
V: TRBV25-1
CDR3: CASSPLLGGGSTDTQYF
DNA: TGTGCCAGCAGTCCCCTCCTGGGTGGGGGTAGCACAGATACGCAGTATTTT

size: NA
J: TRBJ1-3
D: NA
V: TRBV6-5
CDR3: CASSLTVYSGNTIYF
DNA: TGTGCCAGCAGCTTGACAGTTTACTCTGGAAACACCATATATTTT

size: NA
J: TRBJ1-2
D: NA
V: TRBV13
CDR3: CASSLANYGYTF
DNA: TGTGCCAGCAGCTTGGCTAACTATGGCTACACCTTC

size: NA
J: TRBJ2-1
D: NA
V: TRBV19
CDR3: CASTPPGSSYNEQFF
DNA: TGTGCCAGTACCCCTCCCGGCAGCTCCTACAATGAGCAGTTCTTC

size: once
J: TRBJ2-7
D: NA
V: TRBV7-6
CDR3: CASSLGGAFYEQYF
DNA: TGTGCCAGCAGCTTAGGTGGGGCCTTTTACGAGCAGTACTTC

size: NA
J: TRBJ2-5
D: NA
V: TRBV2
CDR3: CASSDRETQYF
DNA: TGTGCCAGCAGTGACCGAGAGACCCAGTACTTC

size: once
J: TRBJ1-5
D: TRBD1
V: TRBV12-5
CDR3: CASVRGDRGLQPQHF
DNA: TGTGCTAGTGTACGCGGGGACAGGGGGCTTCAGCCCCAGCATTTT

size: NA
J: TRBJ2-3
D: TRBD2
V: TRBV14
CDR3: CASSPRLAGTDTQYF
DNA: TGTGCCAGCAGCCCTAGACTAGCGGGCACAGATACGCAGTATTTT

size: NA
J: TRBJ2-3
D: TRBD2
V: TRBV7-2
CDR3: CASSLGLRGTDTQYF
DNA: TGTGCCAGCAGCTTAGGGTTGCGGGGGACAGATACGCAGTATTTT

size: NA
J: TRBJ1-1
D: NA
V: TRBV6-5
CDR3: CASSSPRRNTEAFF
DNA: TGTGCCAGCAGTTCCCCGAGGAGGAACACTGAAGCTTTCTTT

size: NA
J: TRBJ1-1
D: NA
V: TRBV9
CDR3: CASSPRAVNTEAFF
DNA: TGTGCCAGCAGCCCCCGGGCGGTGAACACTGAAGCTTTCTTT

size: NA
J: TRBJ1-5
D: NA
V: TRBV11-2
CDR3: CASSLARSNQPQHF
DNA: TGTGCCAGCAGCTTAGCCAGGAGCAATCAGCCCCAGCATTTT

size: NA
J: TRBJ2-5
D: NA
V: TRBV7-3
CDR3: CASSFGGQETQYF
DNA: TGTGCCAGCAGCTTTGGGGGGCAAGAGACCCAGTACTTC

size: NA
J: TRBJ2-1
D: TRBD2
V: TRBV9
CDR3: CASSVARLAGEQFF
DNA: TGTGCCAGCAGCGTAGCTCGGCTAGCGGGCGAGCAGTTCTTC

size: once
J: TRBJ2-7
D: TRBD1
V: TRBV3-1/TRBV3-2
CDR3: CASSQPGQGSSYEQYF
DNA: TGTGCCAGCAGCCAACCGGGACAGGGCAGCTCCTACGAGCAGTACTTC

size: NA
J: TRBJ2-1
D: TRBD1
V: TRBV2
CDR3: CASRSPDRVYEQFF
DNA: TGTGCCAGCAGGTCGCCGGACAGGGTTTATGAGCAGTTCTTC

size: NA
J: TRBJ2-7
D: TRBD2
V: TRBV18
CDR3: CASSPTSGGVYEQYF
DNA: TGTGCCAGCTCACCGACTAGCGGGGGAGTCTACGAGCAGTACTTC

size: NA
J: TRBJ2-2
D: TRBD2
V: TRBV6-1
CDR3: CASSEEAGGAAGELFF
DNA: TGTGCCAGCAGTGAAGAAGCGGGGGGGGCTGCCGGGGAGCTGTTTTTT

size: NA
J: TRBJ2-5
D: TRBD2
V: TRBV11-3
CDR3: CASSHGTSGGAIQETQYF
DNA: TGTGCCAGCAGCCACGGGACTAGCGGGGGGGCAATCCAAGAGACCCAGTACTTC

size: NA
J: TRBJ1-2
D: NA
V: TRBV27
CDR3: CASRQGNGYTF
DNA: TGTGCCAGCAGGCAGGGGAATGGCTACACCTTC

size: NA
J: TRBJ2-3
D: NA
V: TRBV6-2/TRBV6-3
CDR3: CASSYGAETDTQYF
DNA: TGTGCCAGCAGTTATGGAGCTGAAACAGATACGCAGTATTTT

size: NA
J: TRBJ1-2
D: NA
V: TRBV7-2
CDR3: CASSFSRGSGGYTF
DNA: TGTGCCAGCAGCTTCTCTAGGGGCTCGGGGGGCTACACCTTC

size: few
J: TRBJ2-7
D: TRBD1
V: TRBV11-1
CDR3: CASSLRQGAPVYEQYF
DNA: TGTGCCAGCAGCCTCAGACAGGGGGCACCCGTCTACGAGCAGTACTTC

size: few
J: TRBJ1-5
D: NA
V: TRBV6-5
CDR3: CASSVQVNQPQHF
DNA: TGTGCCAGCAGCGTACAGGTTAATCAGCCCCAGCATTTT

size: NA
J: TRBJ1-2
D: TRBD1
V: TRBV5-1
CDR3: CASSTGTGGGYTF
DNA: TGCGCCAGCAGCACCGGGACAGGGGGTGGCTACACCTTC

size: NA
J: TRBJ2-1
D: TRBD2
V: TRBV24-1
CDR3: CATSETSGGARNEQFF
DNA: TGTGCCACCAGTGAGACTAGCGGGGGGGCCAGAAATGAGCAGTTCTTC

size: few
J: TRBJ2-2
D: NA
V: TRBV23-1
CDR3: CASSQSPPGPELCPGELFF
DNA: TGCGCCAGCAGTCAATCCCCCCCGGGACCCGAGTTATGTCCCGGGGAGCTGTTTTTT

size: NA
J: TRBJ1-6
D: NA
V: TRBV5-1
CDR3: CASSLWAVADSPLHF
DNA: TGCGCCAGCAGCCTTTGGGCGGTTGCGGATTCACCCCTCCACTTT

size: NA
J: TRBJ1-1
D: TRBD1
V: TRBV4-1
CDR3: CASSQRDRGSYTEAFF
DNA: TGCGCCAGCAGCCAGCGCGACAGGGGTTCCTACACTGAAGCTTTCTTT

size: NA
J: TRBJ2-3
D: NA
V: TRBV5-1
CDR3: CASTPSGGQGTQYF
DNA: TGCGCCAGCACCCCTAGCGGGGGACAGGGTACGCAGTATTTT

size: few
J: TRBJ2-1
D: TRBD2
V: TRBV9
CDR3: CASSETSGGVDEQFF
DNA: TGTGCCAGCAGCGAGACTAGCGGGGGGGTCGATGAGCAGTTCTTC